The sample holds a few counts of the clone carrying this T cell receptor (beta chain). Isolated RNA was reverse transcribed in full, so expressed TCRB transcripts were sequenced. Around 3.9 million reads on average were seen across naive, central memory and regulatory T cell samples. This table comes from immunoSEQ multiplex PCR, and its TCRdb copy is limited to in-frame clones, with some not included. The sample records around 400,000 clones, approximately 15% being singletons. The data originate from a study of beta chain features in type 1 diabetes. Trimming shortened V by 3 bases and J by 6 bases, and 8 bases separated the two germline ends. The germline CDR1 and CDR2 sequences are MDHEN and SYDVKM. This CDR3 spans 12 amino acids.

V usage is TRBV28 and J usage is TRBJ1-1; no clear D gene. Source material: naive CD4+ T cells from blood. The TCR originated in a woman between 18 and 30 years old in good health. In DNA, the CDR3 is TGTGCCAGCAGTTTTCCGTATTCTGAAGCTTTCTTT. This codes for CASSFPYSEAFF. The complete variable domain, with remaining parts taken from reference TRBV28 and TRBJ1-1, reads DVKVTQSSRYLVKRTGEKVFLECVQDMDHENMFWYRQDPGLGLRLIYFSYDVKMKEKGDIPEGYSVSREKKERFSLILESASTNQTSMYLCASSFPYSEAFFGQGTRLTVV.